Below are 10 T cell receptor beta chains sequenced from a single sample in a study of shared clonotypes between healthy human individuals. Clones were read by immunoSEQ multiplex PCR, and TCRdb kept only the in-frame ones, dropping some. The data hold over a million clones, with approximately 96% observed a single time. The sequencing input was naive CD4+ T cells sorted from blood. The subset denotes: CD45RA+ positively selected. The receptors derive from a man younger than 45 in good health.

The chain combines TRBV7-8 with TRBJ2-1; D not resolved. The CDR3 extends over 12 amino acids. Trimming removed 4 bases at V and 12 bases at J, with 13 bases between. CDR1 is SGHVS and CDR2 is FQNEAQ in the germline V gene. The CDR3 nucleotides are TGTGCCAGCAGCTCGAATCCCCACGGGCAGTTCTTC. Amino acid sequence: CASSSNPHGQFF.

This chain uses TRBV5-1 with TRBJ2-2, with 7 bases lining up with TRBD1. The J segment lost 0 bases and the V segment lost 5 bases, leaving 7 bases of the junction unmatched. The germline gives CDR1 SGHRS, CDR2 YFSETQ. This CDR3 is built from 16 residues. The CDR3 DNA is TGCGCCAGCAGTGGGACCGGGACAGCGAACACCGGGGAGCTGTTTTTT. Its translation: CASSGTGTANTGELFF.

This rearrangement joins TRBV5-5 to TRBJ2-5, with a possible D match to TRBD1 (5 bases). V was shortened by 3 bases and J by 0 bases, with 15 bases between the two germline ends. The CDR3 loop spans 16 amino acids. The germline V gene encodes CDR1 SGHKS and CDR2 YYEKEE (reference sequence). CDR3 in amino acids: CASSSRRQTHQETQYF. The CDR3 region has the DNA TGTGCCAGCAGCTCTAGACGACAGACACACCAAGAGACCCAGTACTTC.

This sequence joins TRBV6-5 and TRBJ1-3, with TRBD1 as a possible D gene (6 bases). The CDR3 is 14 amino acids. V lost 7 bases to trimming and J lost 0 bases, with 10 bases between them. Germline CDR1 and CDR2: MNHEY and SVGAGI. The CDR3 DNA reads as TGTGCCAGCAAGAAGACAGGCTCTGGAAACACCATATATTTT. It codes for CASKKTGSGNTIYF.

The chain has TRBV19 and TRBJ2-1; TRBD2 might be the D (5 bases). The CDR3 contains 15 residues. The germline CDR1 and CDR2 sequences are LNHDA and SQIVND (reference sequence). Trimming pared 5 bases from V and 1 base from J, leaving 12 bases between. In DNA form, the CDR3 reads TGTGCCAGTAGTCCCTCCGGAGGTTCCTACAATGAGCAGTTCTTC. It yields the protein CASSPSGGSYNEQFF.

V usage is TRBV7-9 and J usage is TRBJ2-7; 7 bases fit TRBD2. The CDR3 has 15 residues. J was trimmed by 6 bases and V by 3 bases; bases with no gene match: 11. Germline V gives CDR1 SEHNR, CDR2 FQNEAQ (reference sequence). This CDR3 is CASSFREAGLGEQYF. In nucleotides, the CDR3 is TGTGCCAGCAGCTTTCGGGAGGCGGGGCTCGGCGAGCAGTACTTC.

Notes on this clone: Other DNA sequences in the same sample also yield this CDR3. The gene calls are TRBV29-1 and TRBJ1-2; TRBD1 aligns across 9 bases. This CDR3 comprises 13 residues. J was trimmed by 0 bases and V by 6 bases; bases with no gene match: 2. CDR1 is SQVTM and CDR2 is ANQGSEA in the germline V gene. The CDR3 protein is CSVRQGANYGYTF. CDR3 coding DNA: TGCAGCGTCCGACAGGGGGCTAACTATGGCTACACCTTC.

The CDR3 region has the DNA TGTGCCAGCAGTTTACTAGCGGAAGTTTCTAATGAGCAGTTCTTC. Its translation is CASSLLAEVSNEQFF. This chain connects TRBV28 to TRBJ2-1, with TRBD2 matching over 7 bases. This CDR3 contains 15 residues. Germline CDR1 reads MDHEN; CDR2 reads SYDVKM. V dropped 2 bases and J dropped 7; count of bases not matched to a gene: 8.

The chain is built from TRBV9 and TRBJ2-1; 11 bases fit TRBD2. Germline V gene data show CDR1 as SGDLS and CDR2 as YYNGEE. V lost 3 bases and J lost 4; bases outside the gene matches: 12. The CDR3 sequence is 18 residues long. For the CDR3, the DNA is TGTGCCAGCAGCGCCTTAACTAGCGGGAGTTTCCATTACAATGAGCAGTTCTTC. Translated: CASSALTSGSFHYNEQFF.

This chain connects TRBV21-1 to TRBJ2-1; the D call of TRBD1 is as the table states it, not checked on the DNA. TRBV21-1 corresponds to a pseudogene. This CDR3 contains 13 residues. CDR3 protein: CASSRDSYVEQFF. CDR3 sequence (DNA): TGTGCCAGCAGCAGGGACAGCTATGTTGAGCAGTTCTTC.